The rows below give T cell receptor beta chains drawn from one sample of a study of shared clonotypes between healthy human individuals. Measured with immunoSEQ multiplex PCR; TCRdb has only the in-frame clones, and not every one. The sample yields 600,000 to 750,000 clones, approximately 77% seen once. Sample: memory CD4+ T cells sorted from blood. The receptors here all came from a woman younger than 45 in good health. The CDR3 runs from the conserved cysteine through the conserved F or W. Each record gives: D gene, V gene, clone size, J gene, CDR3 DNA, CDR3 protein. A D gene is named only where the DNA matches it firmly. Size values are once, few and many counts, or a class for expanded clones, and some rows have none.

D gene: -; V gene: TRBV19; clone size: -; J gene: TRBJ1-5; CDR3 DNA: TGTGCCAGTAGGGGCGAAGGGTTTCAGCCCCAGCATTTT; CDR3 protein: CASRGEGFQPQHF
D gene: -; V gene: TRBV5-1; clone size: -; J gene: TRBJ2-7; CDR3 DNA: TGCGCCAGCAGCTTGGGGCGGGGTGGGGGAGAGCAGTACTTC; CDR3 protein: CASSLGRGGGEQYF
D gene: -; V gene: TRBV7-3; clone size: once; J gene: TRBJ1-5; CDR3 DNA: TGTGCCAGCAGCTTAAACGGCCAGCCCCAGCATTTT; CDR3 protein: CASSLNGQPQHF
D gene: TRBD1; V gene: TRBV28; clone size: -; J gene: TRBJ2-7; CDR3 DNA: TGTGCCAGCAGTCCCGGATGGCACAGGGGGCAGTACTTC; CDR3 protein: CASSPGWHRGQYF
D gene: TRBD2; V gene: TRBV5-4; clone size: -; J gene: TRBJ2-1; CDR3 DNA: TGTGCCAGCAGCTTGGGACTAGCGCAAAATGAGCAGTTCTTC; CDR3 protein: CASSLGLAQNEQFF
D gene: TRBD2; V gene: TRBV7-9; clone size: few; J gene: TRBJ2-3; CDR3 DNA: TGTGCCAGCAGCTTAGGGACTAGCGGCAATTCAGATACGCAGTATTTT; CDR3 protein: CASSLGTSGNSDTQYF
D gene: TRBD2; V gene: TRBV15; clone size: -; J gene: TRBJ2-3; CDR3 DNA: TGTGCCACCAGCGAGGGGACTAGCGGGAGAAGGACAGATACGCAGTATTTT; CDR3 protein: CATSEGTSGRRTDTQYF
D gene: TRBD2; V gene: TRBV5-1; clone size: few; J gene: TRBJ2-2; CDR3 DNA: TGCGCATATTACTGGGGACTAGTGAACCCTGCGGGCACCGGGGAGCTGTTTTTT; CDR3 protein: CAYYWGLVNPAGTGELFF
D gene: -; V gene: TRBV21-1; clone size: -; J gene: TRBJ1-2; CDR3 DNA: TGTGCCAGCAGCAAAGGGGCGGGAAACATTTATGGCTACACCTTC; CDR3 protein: CASSKGAGNIYGYTF
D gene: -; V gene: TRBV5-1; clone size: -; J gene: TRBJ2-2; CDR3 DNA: TGCGCCAGCAGATCCCAGGGTCACACCGGGGAGCTGTTTTTT; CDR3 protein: CASRSQGHTGELFF
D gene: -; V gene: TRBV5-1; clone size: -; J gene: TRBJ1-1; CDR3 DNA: TGCGCCAGCAGCTTGAGAGGGATGAACACTGAAGCTTTCTTT; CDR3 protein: CASSLRGMNTEAFF
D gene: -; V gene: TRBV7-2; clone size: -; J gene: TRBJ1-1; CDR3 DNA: TGTGCCAGCAGCCCCGTTCTCGGGCACACTGAAGCTTTCTTT; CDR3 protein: CASSPVLGHTEAFF
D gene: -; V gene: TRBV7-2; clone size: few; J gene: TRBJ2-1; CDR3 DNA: TGTGCCAGCAGCTCCCATTGGAGCTCCTACAATGAGCAGTTCTTC; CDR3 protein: CASSSHWSSYNEQFF
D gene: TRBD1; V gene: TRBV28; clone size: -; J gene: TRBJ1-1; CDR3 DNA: TGTGCCAGCAGCCCGGCACGACAGGGCGGGACTGAAGCTTTCTTT; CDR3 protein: CASSPARQGGTEAFF
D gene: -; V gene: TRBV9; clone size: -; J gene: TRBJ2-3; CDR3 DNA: TGTGCCAGCGGTCGGGCAGTAGATACGCAGTATTTT; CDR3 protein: CASGRAVDTQYF
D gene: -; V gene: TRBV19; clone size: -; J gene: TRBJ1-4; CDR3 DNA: TGTGCCAGTAGTCAGGCAGAAACTAATGAAAAACTGTTTTTT; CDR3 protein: CASSQAETNEKLFF
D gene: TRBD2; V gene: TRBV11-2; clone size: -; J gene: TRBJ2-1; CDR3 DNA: TGTGCCAGCAGCTTAGATCTAGCGGGAGTAACGGTCAATGAGCAGTTCTTC; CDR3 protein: CASSLDLAGVTVNEQFF
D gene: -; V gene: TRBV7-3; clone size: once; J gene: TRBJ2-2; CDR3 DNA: TGTGCCAGCAGCTTTGGGGTGAACACCGGGGAGCTGTTTTTT; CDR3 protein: CASSFGVNTGELFF
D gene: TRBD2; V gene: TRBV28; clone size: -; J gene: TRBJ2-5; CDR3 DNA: TGTGCCAGCAGAGGACTAGCGGGCCAAGAGACCCAGTACTTC; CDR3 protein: CASRGLAGQETQYF
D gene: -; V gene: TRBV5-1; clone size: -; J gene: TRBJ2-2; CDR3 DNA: TGCGCCAGCCACCCCCCGGGGGCCGCGAACACCGGGGAGCTGTTTTTT; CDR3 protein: CASHPPGAANTGELFF
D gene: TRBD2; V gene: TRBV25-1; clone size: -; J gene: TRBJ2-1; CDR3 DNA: TGTGCCAGCAGTGAAGGTTCCCGGGAGGGCATCTATGAGCAGTTCTTC; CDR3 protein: CASSEGSREGIYEQFF
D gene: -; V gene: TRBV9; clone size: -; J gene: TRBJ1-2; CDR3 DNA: TGTGCCAGCAGCGGATACAGGGCTAACTATGGCTACACCTTC; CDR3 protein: CASSGYRANYGYTF
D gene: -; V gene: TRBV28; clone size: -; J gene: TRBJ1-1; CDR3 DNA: TGTGCCAGCATCCTCGACAGGACCACTGAAGCTTTCTTT; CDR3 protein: CASILDRTTEAFF
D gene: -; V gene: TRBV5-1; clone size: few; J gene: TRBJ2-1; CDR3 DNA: TGCGCCAGCAGCTTGGGGGACCGTGATTACAATGAGCAGTTCTTC; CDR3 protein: CASSLGDRDYNEQFF
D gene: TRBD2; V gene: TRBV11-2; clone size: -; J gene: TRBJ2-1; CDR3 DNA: TGTGCCACCACGAGCGGGAGGGCCTACAATGAGCAGTTCTTC; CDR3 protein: CATTSGRAYNEQFF
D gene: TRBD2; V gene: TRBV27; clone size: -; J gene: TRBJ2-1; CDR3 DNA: TGTGCCAGCAGTCCTCGTAGCGGGAGGGACAATGAGCAGTTCTTC; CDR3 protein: CASSPRSGRDNEQFF